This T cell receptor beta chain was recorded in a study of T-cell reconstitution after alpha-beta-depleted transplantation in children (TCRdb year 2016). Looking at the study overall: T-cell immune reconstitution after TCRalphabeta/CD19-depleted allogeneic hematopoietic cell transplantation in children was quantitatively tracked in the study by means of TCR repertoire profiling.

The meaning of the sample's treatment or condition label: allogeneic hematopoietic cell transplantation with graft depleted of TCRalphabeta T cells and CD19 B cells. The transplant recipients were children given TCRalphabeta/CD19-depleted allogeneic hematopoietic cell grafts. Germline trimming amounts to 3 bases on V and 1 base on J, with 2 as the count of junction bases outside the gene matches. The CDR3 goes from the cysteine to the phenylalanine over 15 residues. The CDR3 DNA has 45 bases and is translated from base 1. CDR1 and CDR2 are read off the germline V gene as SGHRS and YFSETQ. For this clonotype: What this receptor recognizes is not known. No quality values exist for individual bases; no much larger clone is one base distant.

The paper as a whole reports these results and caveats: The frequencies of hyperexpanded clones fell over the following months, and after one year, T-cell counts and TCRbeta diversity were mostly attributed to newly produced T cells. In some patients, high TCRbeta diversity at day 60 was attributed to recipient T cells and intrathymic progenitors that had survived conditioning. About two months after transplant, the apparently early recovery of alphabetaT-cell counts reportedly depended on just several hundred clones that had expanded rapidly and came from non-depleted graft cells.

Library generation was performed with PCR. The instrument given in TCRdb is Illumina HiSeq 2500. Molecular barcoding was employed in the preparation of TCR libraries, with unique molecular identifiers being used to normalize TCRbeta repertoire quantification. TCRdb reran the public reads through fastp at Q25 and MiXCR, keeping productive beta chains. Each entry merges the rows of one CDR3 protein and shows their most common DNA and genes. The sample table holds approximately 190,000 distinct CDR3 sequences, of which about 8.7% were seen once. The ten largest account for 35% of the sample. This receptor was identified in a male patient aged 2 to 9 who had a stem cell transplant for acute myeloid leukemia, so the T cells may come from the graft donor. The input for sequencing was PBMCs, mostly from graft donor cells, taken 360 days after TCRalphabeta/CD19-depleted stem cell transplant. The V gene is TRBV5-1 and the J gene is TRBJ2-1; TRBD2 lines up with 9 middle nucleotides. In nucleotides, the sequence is TGCGCCAGCAGCTCCAGCGGGGGGTCCTACAATGAGCAGTTCTTC. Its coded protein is CASSSSGGSYNEQFF.